A single sample is the source of the 24 T cell receptor beta chains below, sequenced in a study of cytotoxic CD8 clonotypes in ibrutinib-treated CLL (dated by TCRdb to the early 2020s). This specimen's time point label, per the study, means: progressive disease on ibrutinib. Libraries were built with the immunoSEQ multiplex PCR assay. This is the immuneACCESS table as TCRdb keeps it, with only in-frame sequences that have V and J called. A part of the clones is gone; compared with another copy, unresolved V genes explain less than half, and the rest is unexplained. The sample profile shows 150,000 to 200,000 clones; roughly 88% of them were found once. About 3% of the sample goes to the ten largest clones. Source: PBMCs, taken at disease progression, from a patient treated with ibrutinib. The receptors come from a human donor with chronic lymphocytic leukemia.

This clone was seen a handful of times. The rearrangement links TRBV7-2 to TRBJ1-2; D is perhaps TRBD1 (5 bases). V lost 5 bases to trimming and J lost 0 bases, with 16 bases between them. Germline lookup yields CDR1 SGHTA and CDR2 FQGNSA. CDR3 length: 16 amino acids. CDR3 residues: CASSPQRQLTNYGYTF. CDR3 nucleotide sequence: TGTGCCAGCAGCCCACAGAGACAGCTTACTAACTATGGCTACACCTTC.

The chain recombines TRBV29-1 with TRBJ1-1; 8 bases match TRBD1. Losses at the gene ends were 6 bases for V and 4 bases for J; bases not matched to a gene: 4. Germline CDR1 and CDR2: SQVTM and ANQGSEA. The CDR3 consists of 12 residues. Here the CDR3 reads CSVRTGGTEAFF. The CDR3 DNA is TGCAGCGTCCGAACAGGGGGCACTGAAGCTTTCTTT.

This chain uses TRBV19 with TRBJ1-5; TRBD1 matches 7 bases. CDR3 size: 14 residues. Looked up from germline, CDR1 is LNHDA and CDR2 is SQIVND (reference sequence). V shed 2 bases and J 7 bases; nucleotides not matched to a gene: 5. CDR3 sequence reads: CASSITGDRQPQHF. In DNA form, the CDR3 reads TGTGCCAGTAGTATAACAGGGGACCGACAGCCCCAGCATTTT. Full variable domain (rest looked up from reference TRBV19 and TRBJ1-5): DGGITQSPKYLFRKEGQNVTLSCEQNLNHDAMYWYRQDPGQGLRLIYYSQIVNDFQKGDIAEGYSVSREKKESFPLTVTSAQKNPTAFYLCASSITGDRQPQHFGDGTRLSIL.

V gene TRBV11-3 combines with J gene TRBJ2-5, with D possibly matching TRBD2 (5 bases). CDR1 is SGHNT, CDR2 YENEEA, per germline. The CDR3 is 16 residues long. Trimming shortened V by 5 bases and J by 6 bases, and 22 bases separated the two germline ends. Written as DNA, the CDR3 is TGTGCCAGCAGCCCGGGAATAACACTCTACTCGAAGACCCAGTACTTC. It is translated as CASSPGITLYSKTQYF.

This chain connects TRBV11-3 to TRBJ2-5, with D unresolved. This CDR3 is 12 amino acids long. The V end was cut by 6 bases, the J end by 0 bases, with 5 bases between. Germline V gene data show CDR1 as SGHNT and CDR2 as YENEEA. CDR3 in DNA: TGTGCCAGCAGACATAACCAAGAGACCCAGTACTTC. Its translation is CASRHNQETQYF.

The rearrangement uses TRBV6-6 and TRBJ1-4; tentative D call: TRBD1 (6 bases). V was clipped by 0 bases and J by 5 bases, with 13 bases between them. The CDR3 extends over 16 amino acids. Germline V gene lookup returns CDR1 MNHNY and CDR2 SVGAGI (reference sequence). In nucleotides, the CDR3 is TGTGCCAGCAGTTACTCCCACAGGGAGGGGAATGAAAAACTGTTTTTT. Translating gives CASSYSHREGNEKLFF.

In its sample, this clone was seen a few times. The chain employs TRBV18 and TRBJ2-7, with 7 bases aligning to TRBD2. Germline V gene sequence: CDR1 KGHSH, CDR2 LQKENI. The CDR3 runs to 13 residues. The V and J ends lost 3 bases and 3 bases, in that order; junction bases with no gene match: 2. The CDR3 DNA reads TGTGCCAGCTCACCGACTAGCCTCTACGAGCAGTACTTC. It specifies CASSPTSLYEQYF.

The V call is TRBV9, the J call TRBJ2-7, with 9 bases aligning to TRBD1. The CDR3 is 16 amino acids. V was pared by 0 bases and J by 3 bases, with 7 bases of the junction left unmatched. The germline V gene encodes CDR1 SGDLS and CDR2 YYNGEE. This CDR3 is CASSVGPGQGGYEQYF. The CDR3 coding sequence is TGTGCCAGCAGCGTAGGCCCGGGACAGGGTGGCTACGAGCAGTACTTC.

V and J are TRBV30 and TRBJ1-2; no definite D call. The CDR3 loop spans 14 amino acids. V shed 0 bases and J shed 8 bases, with 16 bases lying between them. In germline, CDR1 is GTSNPN, CDR2 SVGIG (reference sequence). The CDR3 is CAWSVLSAVGGYTF. The CDR3 DNA reads TGTGCCTGGAGTGTACTGTCGGCAGTTGGGGGCTACACCTTC.

The chain is built from TRBV27 and TRBJ2-7, with 10 positions matching TRBD1. The CDR3 is 15 amino acids. Looked up from germline, CDR1 is MNHEY and CDR2 is SMNVEV (reference sequence). The V gene end was trimmed by 10 bases and the J gene end by 0 bases; junction bases not matched to a gene: 9. This CDR3 is CATSAGTGVSYEQYF. The CDR3 DNA follows: TGTGCCACCAGCGCCGGGACAGGGGTCTCCTACGAGCAGTACTTC.

This chain joins TRBV4-2 and TRBJ2-7; D remains unclear. The length of the CDR3 is 14 residues. The germline V gene encodes CDR1 LGHNA and CDR2 YNFKEQ. The germline V and J ends were trimmed by 1 base and 6 bases, with 13 bases remaining between them. For the CDR3, the DNA is TGTGCCAGCAGCCAAGTTGGTAGCCTCAGCGAGCAGTACTTC. Its protein is CASSQVGSLSEQYF.

The genes are TRBV6-5 and TRBJ2-3, with 9 bases that match TRBD2. The CDR3 is 15 residues long. After removal of 6 bases from V and 0 bases from J, the junction contained 4 bases not matched to a gene. In germline, CDR1 is MNHEY, CDR2 SVGAGI. In DNA, the CDR3 is TGTGCCAGCAGCCGGACTAGCGCCAGCACAGATACGCAGTATTTT. This codes for CASSRTSASTDTQYF.

The chain has TRBV7-8 and TRBJ1-2; D not resolved. The CDR3 has 13 residues. CDR1 is SGHVS and CDR2 is FQNEAQ in the germline V gene. Trimming cost V 3 bases and J 2 bases, with 7 bases left between them. Written as DNA, the CDR3 is TGTGCCAGCAGCTTTCAGGAGAACTATGGCTACACCTTC. Its translation: CASSFQENYGYTF.

The chain couples TRBV19 to TRBJ1-1, with D possibly being TRBD1 (5 bases). Trimming removed 2 bases from V and 6 bases from J, with 13 bases in between. There are 14 residues in the CDR3. CDR1 and CDR2 from the germline V gene are LNHDA and SQIVND (reference sequence). The CDR3 nucleotides read TGTGCCAGTAGTATAAGAGGGGTTATGGCTGAAGCTTTCTTT. Translating gives CASSIRGVMAEAFF.

The gene calls are TRBV29-1 and TRBJ2-7, with 14 bases that match TRBD2. V shed 7 bases and J 2 bases; nucleotides not matched to a gene: 13. The CDR3 is 17 residues long. Per the germline V gene, CDR1 is SQVTM and CDR2 is ANQGSEA. DNA of the CDR3: TGCAGCGCCGCGGGGAGGACTAGCGGGAGGTCTCCCTACGAGCAGTACTTC. Translation: CSAAGRTSGRSPYEQYF.

The chain combines TRBV7-2 with TRBJ2-7, with 7 positions matching TRBD1. V was pared by 1 base and J by 5 bases, with 8 bases of the junction left unmatched. This CDR3 spans 15 amino acids. From germline, CDR1 is SGHTA and CDR2 FQGNSA. The CDR3 loop reads CASSLESQGVDEQYF. Here the CDR3 DNA reads TGTGCCAGCAGCTTAGAGTCTCAGGGGGTAGACGAGCAGTACTTC.

CDR3 coding DNA: TGCGCCAGCAGCCCATTCTTAACTAGCGGGAGAGGCAATGAGCAGTTCTTC. Translating it yields CASSPFLTSGRGNEQFF. This chain uses TRBV5-1 with TRBJ2-1; TRBD2 matches at 11 bases. Germline loops: CDR1 SGHRS, CDR2 YFSETQ. V lost 4 bases to trimming and J lost 6 bases; unmatched junction nucleotides: 12. The CDR3 is made up of 17 amino acids. The whole variable domain, remainder taken from reference TRBV5-1 and TRBJ2-1, is KAGVTQTPRYLIKTRGQQVTLSCSPISGHRSVSWYQQTPGQGLQFLFEYFSETQRNKGNFPGRFSGRQFSNSRSEMNVSTLELGDSALYLCASSPFLTSGRGNEQFFGPGTRLTVL.

The rearrangement links TRBV6-5 to TRBJ1-1; 7 bases fit TRBD1. Trimming cost V 2 bases and J 4 bases; bases outside gene matches: 10. This CDR3 has 16 amino acids. In germline, CDR1 is MNHEY, CDR2 SVGAGI. This CDR3 is CASSYGGRGRATEAFF. The CDR3 DNA is TGTGCCAGCAGTTACGGAGGGAGGGGGCGAGCCACTGAAGCTTTCTTT.

The chain employs TRBV6-5 and TRBJ2-7; 7 bases match TRBD2. The CDR3 is 13 amino acids. Losses at the gene ends were 6 bases for V and 4 bases for J; bases not matched to a gene: 6. Germline values: CDR1 MNHEY, CDR2 SVGAGI. Written as DNA, the CDR3 is TGTGCCAGCAGCCTAGCCGGGGGGTACGAGCAGTACTTC. It is translated as CASSLAGGYEQYF.

V and J are TRBV29-1 and TRBJ2-1; the D is unclear. Germline V gives CDR1 SQVTM, CDR2 ANQGSEA. Trimming pared 3 bases from V and 9 bases from J, leaving 15 bases between. The CDR3 runs 13 residues. This chain's CDR3 is CSVDSPRWGEQFF. CDR3 DNA sequence: TGCAGCGTTGATTCCCCCAGGTGGGGTGAGCAGTTCTTC.

CDR3 protein: CASSWDRGGEKLFF. DNA for the CDR3: TGTGCCAGCAGCTGGGACAGGGGCGGAGAAAAACTGTTTTTT. The V call is TRBV5-4, the J call TRBJ1-4; 10 bases are a match to TRBD1. CDR1 and CDR2 from the germline V gene are SGHNT and YYREEE (reference sequence). Germline trimming cut 3 bases from V and 8 bases from J; bases unmatched to any gene: 4. The CDR3 is made up of 14 amino acids.

This clone occurred once. The chain uses TRBV10-3 and TRBJ2-7, with 12 bases matching TRBD1. This CDR3 is 16 amino acids long. In germline, CDR1 is ENHRY, CDR2 SYGVKD. The V gene end was trimmed by 5 bases and the J gene end by 7 bases; junction bases not matched to a gene: 12. CDR3 bases: TGTGCCATCAGTAAATCCTCGGGACAGGGGGCTAATGAGCAGTACTTC. The encoded protein is CAISKSSGQGANEQYF.

The chain combines TRBV10-3 with TRBJ1-1; 7 bases are a match to TRBD1. The CDR3 has 17 residues. With 11 bases clipped from V and 6 bases from J, the junction kept 24 bases outside the gene matches. Germline lookup yields CDR1 ENHRY and CDR2 SYGVKD. CDR3 DNA sequence: TGTGCCGCGACTCACAGGGGTTTTAAGTTGCATCACGCTGAAGCTTTCTTT. Translated: CAATHRGFKLHHAEAFF.

This sequence joins TRBV7-8 and TRBJ2-5, with D maybe TRBD2 (5 bases). V was trimmed by 5 bases and J by 0 bases, leaving 16 bases between them. Germline assignment: CDR1 SGHVS and CDR2 FQNEAQ. The CDR3 has 16 amino acids. This CDR3 reads CASSPSRGLYQETQYF. CDR3 nucleotide sequence: TGTGCCAGCAGCCCCTCCCGGGGATTGTACCAAGAGACCCAGTACTTC.